This T cell receptor (beta chain) appears in the sequencing data of a study of graft-versus-host responses after intestinal transplantation. This CDR3 has 15 amino acids. With 8 bases clipped from V and 3 bases from J, the junction kept 9 bases outside the gene matches. The germline CDR1 and CDR2 sequences are LNHDA and SQIVND (reference sequence). Clones were read by immunoSEQ multiplex PCR, and TCRdb kept only the in-frame ones, dropping some. The sample lists over 65,000 clones; 91% were seen once. For this clone: The antigen remains undetermined.

Sequences were derived from unstimulated CD4+ T cells sorted from spleen or lymph node cells, sampled before intestinal transplant. This chain connects TRBV19 to TRBJ1-5, with 8 bases fitting TRBD1. This clonotype was sampled from a human donor who received an intestinal transplant. CDR3 loop: CASSPGQEPNQPQHF. The CDR3 nucleotides are TGTGCCAGTTCCCCGGGACAGGAACCCAATCAGCCCCAGCATTTT.